This T cell receptor beta chain was identified in a study of cytomegalovirus exposure and HLA in healthy donors. Whole-study findings and limits: Later findings reportedly placed an Asian-associated ancestry cluster below the approximately 630-donor mean for N-insertions. Sequencing depth roughly uniform across donors was assumed in presence/absence analyses. Rarity held for most TCR sequences, but there were some public TCRs that occurred in many donors.

This clone was picked up a small number of times. Its antigen is undetermined. Each donor's status was that of a healthy bone marrow donor. The study ran its PCR with 60 Vbeta and 13 Jbeta primers. Libraries were prepared by immunoSEQ multiplex PCR; TCRdb keeps only in-frame clonotypes and omits some of them. This table holds fewer than 110,000 clones, 65% to 85% found once. The sequencing input was PBMCs. This clonotype was sampled from a man between 18 and 35 years old in good health and CMV-seronegative.

In DNA, the CDR3 is TGTGCCATCGGGGGGAGGGCAGGTCCTGGCTACACCTTC. The encoded protein is CAIGGRAGPGYTF. V and J are TRBV10-3 and TRBJ1-2; a weak D match, TRBD1 (5 bases). There are 13 residues in the CDR3. Trimming cost V 8 bases and J 7 bases, with 17 bases left between them. CDR1 is ENHRY and CDR2 is SYGVKD in the germline V gene.